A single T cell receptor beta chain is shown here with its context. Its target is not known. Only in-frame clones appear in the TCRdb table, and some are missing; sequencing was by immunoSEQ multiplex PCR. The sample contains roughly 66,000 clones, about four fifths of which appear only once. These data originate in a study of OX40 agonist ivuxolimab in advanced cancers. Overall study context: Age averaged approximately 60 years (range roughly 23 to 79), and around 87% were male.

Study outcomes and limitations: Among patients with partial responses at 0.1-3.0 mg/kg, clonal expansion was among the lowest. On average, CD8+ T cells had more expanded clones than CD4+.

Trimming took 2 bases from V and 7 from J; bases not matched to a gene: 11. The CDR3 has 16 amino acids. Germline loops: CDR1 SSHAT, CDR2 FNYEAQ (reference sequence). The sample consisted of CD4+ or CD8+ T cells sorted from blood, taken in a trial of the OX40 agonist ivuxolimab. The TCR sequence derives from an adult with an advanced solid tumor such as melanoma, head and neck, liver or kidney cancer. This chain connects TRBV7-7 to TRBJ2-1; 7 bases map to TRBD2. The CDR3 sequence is CASSLMGLAASNEQFF. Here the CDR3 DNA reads TGTGCCAGCAGCTTAATGGGGCTAGCGGCTTCAAATGAGCAGTTCTTC.